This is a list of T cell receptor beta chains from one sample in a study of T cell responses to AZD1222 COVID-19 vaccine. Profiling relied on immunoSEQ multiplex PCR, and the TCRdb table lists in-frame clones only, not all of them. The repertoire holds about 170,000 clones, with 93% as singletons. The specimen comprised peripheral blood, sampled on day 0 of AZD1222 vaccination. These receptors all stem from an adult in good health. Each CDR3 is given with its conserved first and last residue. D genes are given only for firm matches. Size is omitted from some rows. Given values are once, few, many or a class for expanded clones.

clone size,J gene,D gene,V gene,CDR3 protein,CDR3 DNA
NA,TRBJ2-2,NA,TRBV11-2,CASSLSGGHANTGELFF,TGTGCCAGCAGCTTATCCGGGGGTCACGCGAACACCGGGGAGCTGTTTTTT
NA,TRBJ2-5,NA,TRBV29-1,CSVHTAQETQYF,TGCAGCGTTCATACAGCGCAGGAGACCCAGTACTTC
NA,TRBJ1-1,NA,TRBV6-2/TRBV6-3,CASSGYEAFF,TGTGCCAGCAGTGGATATGAAGCTTTCTTT
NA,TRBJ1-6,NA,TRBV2,CASSVGPLGLSPLHF,TGTGCCAGCAGTGTAGGTCCCCTTGGGCTTTCACCCCTCCACTTT
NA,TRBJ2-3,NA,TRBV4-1,CASSQGAGATQYF,TGCGCCAGCAGCCAAGGCGCAGGGGCCACGCAGTATTTT
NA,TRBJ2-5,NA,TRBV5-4,CASSFRTGETQYF,TGTGCCAGCAGCTTCAGGACGGGAGAGACCCAGTACTTC
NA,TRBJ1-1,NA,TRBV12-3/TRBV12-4,CASSLSRTEAFF,TGTGCCAGCAGTTTGAGTCGGACTGAAGCTTTCTTT
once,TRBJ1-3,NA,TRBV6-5,CASSAGNTIYF,TGTGCCAGCTCGGCTGGAAACACCATATATTTT
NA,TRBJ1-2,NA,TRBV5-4,CASSHKTTGTIYGYTF,TGTGCCAGCAGCCACAAGACCACCGGGACAATCTATGGCTACACCTTC
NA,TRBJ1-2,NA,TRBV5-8,CASRASGAYGYTF,TGTGCCAGCAGGGCATCCGGGGCCTATGGCTACACCTTC
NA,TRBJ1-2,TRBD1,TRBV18,CASSPTGEYGYTF,TGTGCCAGCTCACCGACAGGGGAATATGGCTACACCTTC
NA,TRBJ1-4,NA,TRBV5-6,CASSPRDGTSEKLFF,TGTGCCAGCAGCCCCAGGGACGGGACTAGTGAAAAACTGTTTTTT
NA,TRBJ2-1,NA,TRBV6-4,CASTPKRDGSIYNEQFF,TGTGCCAGCACCCCGAAAAGGGACGGTTCGATCTACAATGAGCAGTTCTTC
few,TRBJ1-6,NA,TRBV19,CASTAGEYNSPLHF,TGTGCCAGTACCGCCGGGGAATATAATTCACCCCTCCACTTT
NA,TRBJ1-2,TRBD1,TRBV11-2,CASSPIPGQGSYYGYTF,TGTGCCAGCAGCCCTATTCCGGGACAGGGCTCATATTATGGCTACACCTTC
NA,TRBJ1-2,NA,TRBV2,CACPRDPTYGYTF,TGTGCCTGTCCGAGGGACCCGACTTATGGCTACACCTTC
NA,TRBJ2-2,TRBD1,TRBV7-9,CASSGLGQGAGELFF,TGTGCCAGCAGCGGGCTGGGACAGGGGGCCGGGGAGCTGTTTTTT